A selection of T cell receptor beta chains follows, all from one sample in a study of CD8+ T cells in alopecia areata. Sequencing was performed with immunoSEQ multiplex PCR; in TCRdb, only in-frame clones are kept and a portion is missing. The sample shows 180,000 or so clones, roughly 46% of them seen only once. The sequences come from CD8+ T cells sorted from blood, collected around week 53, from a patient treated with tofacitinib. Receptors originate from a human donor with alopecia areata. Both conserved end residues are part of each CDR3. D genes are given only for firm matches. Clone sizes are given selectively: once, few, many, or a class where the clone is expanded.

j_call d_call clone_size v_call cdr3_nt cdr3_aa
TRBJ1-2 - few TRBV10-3 TGTGCCATCAGTGAGTCAGGGGACTATGGCTACACCTTC CAISESGDYGYTF
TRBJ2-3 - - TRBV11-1 TGTGCCAGCAGTCCCCTCCCGGCTAGCGATGCAGATACGCAGTATTTT CASSPLPASDADTQYF
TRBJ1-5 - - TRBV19 TGTGCCAGTAGTGATAGCAATCAGCCCCAGCATTTT CASSDSNQPQHF
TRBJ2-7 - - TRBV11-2 TGTGCCAGCAGGACAGATTTCGGAAGGACCGGGAACGAGCAGTACTTC CASRTDFGRTGNEQYF
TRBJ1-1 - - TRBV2 TGTGCCAGGGAGGACCAGGGGTTCTCTGAAGCTTTCTTT CAREDQGFSEAFF
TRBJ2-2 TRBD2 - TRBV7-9 TGTGCCAGCAGCCGTGGACTAGGCACGAACACCGGGGAGCTGTTTTTT CASSRGLGTNTGELFF
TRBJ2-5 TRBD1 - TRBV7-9 TGTGCCAGCAGCTCGGACAGGAACCAAGAGACCCAGTACTTC CASSSDRNQETQYF
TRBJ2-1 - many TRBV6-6 TGTGCCAGCAGTCCCCTGGGGAATGAGCAGTTCTTC CASSPLGNEQFF
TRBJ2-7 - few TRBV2 TGTGCCAGCAGTTACTCGGGCTGGGACGAGCAGTACTTC CASSYSGWDEQYF
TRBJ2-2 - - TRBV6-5 TGTGCCAGCAATCACAGGGGGGGCACCGGGGAGCTGTTTTTT CASNHRGGTGELFF
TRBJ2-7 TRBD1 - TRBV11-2 TGTGCCAGCAGCGGACCCCCGGGGACAGGGTCGTTGGACGAGCAGTACTTC CASSGPPGTGSLDEQYF
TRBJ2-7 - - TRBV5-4 TGTGCCAGCAGCCCAGAGACAGGCTCCTACGAGCAGTACTTC CASSPETGSYEQYF
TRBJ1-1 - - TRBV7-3 TGTGCCAGCAGCTCATCCCACGGAGAATACACTGAAGCTTTCTTT CASSSSHGEYTEAFF
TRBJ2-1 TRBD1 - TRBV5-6 TGTGCCAGCAGGGGGACAGGGGACAATGAGCAGTTCTTC CASRGTGDNEQFF
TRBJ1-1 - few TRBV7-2 TGTGCCAGCAGCTCCGAGGGGGGTGATGGGACTGAAGCTTTCTTT CASSSEGGDGTEAFF
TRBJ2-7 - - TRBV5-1 TGCGCCAGCAGCTTGCGCAACTCCTACGAGCAGTACTTC CASSLRNSYEQYF
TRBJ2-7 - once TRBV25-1 TGTGCCAGCAGTGAATATCAGGGATACGAGCAGTACTTC CASSEYQGYEQYF
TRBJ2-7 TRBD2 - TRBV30 TGTGCCTGGAGTGTGCGGGGGGCCGGTTACGAGCAGTACTTC CAWSVRGAGYEQYF
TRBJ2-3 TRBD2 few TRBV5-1 TGCGCCAGCAGCTTGGGACTAGCGGGGGCCTCAACAGATACGCAGTATTTT CASSLGLAGASTDTQYF
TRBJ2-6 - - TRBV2 TGTGCCAGCAGTGAATACAGCTCTGGGGCCAACGTCCTGACTTTC CASSEYSSGANVLTF
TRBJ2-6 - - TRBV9 TGTGCCAGCAGCGTAGATTCGGGCGCCAACGTCCTGACTTTC CASSVDSGANVLTF
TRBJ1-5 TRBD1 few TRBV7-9 TGTGCCAGCAGCTCGACCCGGGACAGGGGATTGCAGCCCCAGCATTTT CASSSTRDRGLQPQHF
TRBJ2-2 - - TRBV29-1 TGCAGCGTTGAAACTCAGGGGAACACCGGGGAGCTGTTTTTT CSVETQGNTGELFF
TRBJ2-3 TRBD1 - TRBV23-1 TGCGCCAGCAGCCAAGCAGACAGGGGTTTGCCGAGCACAGATACGCAGTATTTT CASSQADRGLPSTDTQYF
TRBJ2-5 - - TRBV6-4 TGTGCCAGCAGTCCCCAAGGGGGGGGACAGCAAGAGACCCAGTACTTC CASSPQGGGQQETQYF
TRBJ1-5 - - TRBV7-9 TGTGCCAGCAGCTTAGCCCAGGGCGGCCAGCCCCAGCATTTT CASSLAQGGQPQHF
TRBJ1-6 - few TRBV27 TGTGCCAGCAGTTCGATCCCCAGCGAAAATTCACCCCTCCACTTT CASSSIPSENSPLHF
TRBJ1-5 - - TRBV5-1 TGCGCCAGCAGCTTGGCCATTAATCAGCCCCAGCATTTT CASSLAINQPQHF
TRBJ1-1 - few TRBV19 TGTGCCAGTTCAAGGTACACTGAAGCTTTCTTT CASSRYTEAFF
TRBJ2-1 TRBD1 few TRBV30 TGTGCCTGGACTACCGGGACAGGGGCCAATGAGCAGTTCTTC CAWTTGTGANEQFF
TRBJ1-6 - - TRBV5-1 TGCGCCAGCAGCCGAGGGGTTGGTGATGATTCACCCCTCCACTTT CASSRGVGDDSPLHF
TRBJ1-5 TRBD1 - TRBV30 TGTGCCTGGAGCCCTCGGCGGCAGGGGGATCAGCCCCAGCATTTT CAWSPRRQGDQPQHF
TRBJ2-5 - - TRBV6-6 TGTGCCAGCAGTTTCAACAGGGAAGAAGAGACCCAGTACTTC CASSFNREEETQYF
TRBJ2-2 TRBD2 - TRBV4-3 TGCGCCAGCAGCCAGATAGCGGGGGGCACCGGGGAGCTGTTTTTT CASSQIAGGTGELFF
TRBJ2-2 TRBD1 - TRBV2 TGTGCCAGCAGTGAGACAGGGCGGGCCGGGGAGCTGTTTTTT CASSETGRAGELFF
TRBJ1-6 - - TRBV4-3 TGCGCCAGCAGCCGGAACGATCTGGGTAATTCACCCCTCCACTTT CASSRNDLGNSPLHF
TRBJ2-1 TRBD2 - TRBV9 TGTGCCAGCAGCGTAGTGACGGGACTAGCGGGCGGCAATGAGCAGTTCTTC CASSVVTGLAGGNEQFF
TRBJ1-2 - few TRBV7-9 TGTGCCAGCAGCTTAGGAGGGGCGCGGGACTATGGCTACACCTTC CASSLGGARDYGYTF
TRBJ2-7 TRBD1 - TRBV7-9 TGTGCCAGCAGCCCTCCGGACAGGCTGGGGCAGTACTTC CASSPPDRLGQYF
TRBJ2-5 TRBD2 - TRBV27 TGTGCCAGCAGACTTTCTAGCGGGGGGCAAGAGACCCAGTACTTC CASRLSSGGQETQYF
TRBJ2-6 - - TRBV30 TGTGCCTGGAGTGTATTCGGGGTTGGGGCCAACGTCCTGACTTTC CAWSVFGVGANVLTF
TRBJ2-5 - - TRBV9 TGTGCCAGCAGCGAATACGCAAACAGGGCGGGCGGAGAGACCCAGTACTTC CASSEYANRAGGETQYF
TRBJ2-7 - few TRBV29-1 TGCAGCGTTGAATTTTCAGCATCCTACGAGCAGTACTTC CSVEFSASYEQYF
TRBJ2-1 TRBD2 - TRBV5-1 TGCGCCAGCAGCGTACTAGCGGGGGCGGACAATGAGCAGTTCTTC CASSVLAGADNEQFF
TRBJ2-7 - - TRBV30 TGTGCCTATGGAGAGACCTACGAGCAGTACTTC CAYGETYEQYF
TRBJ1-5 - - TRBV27 TGTGCCAGCAGTTACGGGGGGGGCAATCAGCCCCAGCATTTT CASSYGGGNQPQHF
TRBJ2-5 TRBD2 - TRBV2 TGTGCCAGCAGCCCCGAGAGCGGGGAGGAGACCCAGTACTTC CASSPESGEETQYF
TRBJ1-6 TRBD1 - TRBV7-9 TGTGCCAGCAGCTTTGGTCAGGACAGGCCGGAGTTT CASSFGQDRPEF
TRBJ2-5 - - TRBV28 TGTGCCAGCAGTTCTATTTCTGAGACCCAGTACTTC CASSSISETQYF
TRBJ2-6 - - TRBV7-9 TGTGCCAGCACCCCCTCGATCTCTGGGGCCAACGTCCTGACTTTC CASTPSISGANVLTF
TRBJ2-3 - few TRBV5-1 TGCGCCAGCAGCTTAACAGGGATAGGGACAGATACGCAGTATTTT CASSLTGIGTDTQYF
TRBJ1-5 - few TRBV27 TGTGCCAGCAAGGTGGGCGGCGGGGGGCAGCCCCAGCATTTT CASKVGGGGQPQHF
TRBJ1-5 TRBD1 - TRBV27 TGTGCCAGCAGTGTCTTCGGGACAGGCAATCAGCCCCAGCATTTT CASSVFGTGNQPQHF
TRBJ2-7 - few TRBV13 TGTGCCAGCAGCCACTCGGACAGCTTCTACGAGCAGTACTTC CASSHSDSFYEQYF